Each of the 32 T cell receptor beta chains below was sequenced from the same sample in a study of blood T cells in healthy people across ages. A second PCR of roughly 7 to 11 cycles used a sample-barcoded 5' primer and a J-beta primer mix. One entry per CDR3 protein, called by TCRdb with MiXCR from the 5' RACE reads. The sample has 600,000 or so distinct CDR3 sequences; roughly 31% are singletons. The sample was blood. The receptors stem from a woman aged 80 or over in good health.

This clonotype was seen at least ten times. V and J are TRBV9 and TRBJ2-5, with 9 bases aligning to TRBD2. Germline trimming cut 0 bases from V and 4 bases from J; bases unmatched to any gene: 4. This CDR3 comprises 15 residues. Germline V CDR1 and CDR2: SGDLS, YYNGEE. For the CDR3, the DNA is TGTGCCAGCAGCGTAGGTAGCGGGGGACGAGAGACCCAGTACTTC. Its protein is CASSVGSGGRETQYF. Based on the CDR3 plus reference TRBV9 and TRBJ2-5, the full variable domain is DSGVTQTPKHLITATGQRVTLRCSPRSGDLSVYWYQQSLDQGLQFLIQYYNGEERAKGNILERFSAQQFPDLHSELNLSSLELGDSALYFCASSVGSGGRETQYFGPGTRLLVL.

As to this clonotype: A much larger clone differs by one base, so this may be a read error. The chain is built from TRBV20-1 and TRBJ2-1, with 14 nucleotides matching TRBD2. The end of the DNA is better explained by TRBJ2-7, so the J call may be wrong. CDR1 DFQATT and CDR2 SNEGSKA come from the germline V gene (reference sequence). This CDR3 region has 14 residues. This CDR3 reads CSAGTSGGYNEQYF. CDR3 DNA: TGCAGTGCGGGGACTAGCGGGGGTTACAATGAGCAGTACTTC.

This rearrangement joins TRBV4-1 to TRBJ2-4; no firm D call. The end of the DNA is better explained by TRBJ2-7, so the J call may be wrong. Germline values: CDR1 MGHRA, CDR2 YSYEKL. The CDR3 sequence is 15 residues long. For the CDR3, the DNA is TGCGCCAGCAGCCAAGAGATGATCAGTGCCTACGAGCAGTACTTC. It yields the protein CASSQEMISAYEQYF.

This clonotype has more than one count but fewer than ten. The rearrangement uses TRBV15 and TRBJ1-5; D is unresolved. The CDR3 length is 13 residues. CDR1 LNHNV and CDR2 YYDKDF come from the germline V gene (reference sequence). V was clipped by 0 bases and J by 13 bases, with 13 bases between them. The chain's CDR3 is CATSRDHRASQHF. For the CDR3, the DNA is TGTGCCACCAGCAGAGACCACAGAGCCTCGCAGCATTTT. The complete variable domain, with remaining parts taken from reference TRBV15 and TRBJ1-5, reads DAMVIQNPRYQVTQFGKPVTLSCSQTLNHNVMYWYQQKSSQAPKLLFHYYDKDFNNEADTPDNFQSRRPNTSFCFLDIRSPGLGDTAMYLCATSRDHRASQHFGDGTRLSIL.

This clonotype has a handful of counts. CDR3 sequence: CSARESRGLNTEAFF. CDR3 DNA: TGCAGTGCTAGAGAATCCCGGGGCTTGAACACTGAAGCTTTCTTT. The genes are TRBV20-1 and TRBJ1-1; tentatively, D is TRBD1 (5 bases). Germline V gives CDR1 DFQATT, CDR2 SNEGSKA (reference sequence). The CDR3 runs 15 residues. V lost 0 bases, J lost 0 bases, and 11 bases lay in between.

This clonotype was detected a few times. A much more abundant neighbour one base away suggests this may be a read error. The CDR3 reads CSAPAPTSGGGNEQFF. The CDR3 region has the DNA TGCAGTGCTCCAGCCCCCACTAGCGGGGGGGGGAATGAGCAGTTCTTC. The chain employs TRBV20-1 and TRBJ2-1; 13 nucleotides align to TRBD2. The CDR3 spans 16 residues. Germline CDR1 reads DFQATT; CDR2 reads SNEGSKA (reference sequence). V was pared by 5 bases and J by 7 bases, with 11 bases of the junction left unmatched.

This clonotype appeared a few times. V and J are TRBV27 and TRBJ2-4; 9 bases agree with TRBD1. V shed 0 bases, J shed 2 bases, and the junction held 8 bases outside the gene matches. Germline-derived CDR1 and CDR2 are MNHEY and SMNVEV (reference sequence). The CDR3 extends over 18 amino acids. The CDR3: CASSLSGTGLLPKNIQYF. As DNA, the CDR3 is TGTGCCAGCAGTTTATCGGGGACAGGGCTTTTACCCAAAAACATTCAGTACTTC.

The sample holds a few counts of this clonotype. A clone one base away is much larger, so this may be a read error. The J gene is TRBJ2-7, the V gene TRBV20-1; perhaps TRBD1 as D (5 bases). The V end lost 6 bases, the J end lost 7 bases, and 19 bases lay between the germline ends. This CDR3 is built from 13 residues. Germline V gives CDR1 DFQATT, CDR2 SNEGSKA (reference sequence). CDR3 residues: CSAGVSGHNEQYF. CDR3 nucleotides: TGCAGTGCAGGGGTCAGTGGGCACAATGAGCAGTACTTC.

To note about this clonotype: The germline gene is not matched at one end of the junction; a read error may be the cause. The gene calls are TRBV11-3 and TRBJ2-5, with 10 bases matching TRBD2. This CDR3 is built from 17 residues. Germline V CDR1 and CDR2: SGHNT, YENEEA. CDR3 sequence (DNA): TGTGCCTGCAGCTTAGGAGTTCAGCGGGGGGGCGTGGAGACCCAGTACTTC. Translating gives CACSLGVQRGGVETQYF.

At least ten counts were recorded for this clonotype. The rearrangement uses TRBV25-1 and TRBJ1-4; tentatively, D is TRBD1 (5 bases). V was shortened by 3 bases and J by 8 bases, with 16 bases between the two germline ends. Germline V CDR1 and CDR2: MGHDK, SYGVNS. The CDR3 consists of 15 residues. This CDR3 is CASSDSGALGEKLFF. The CDR3 coding sequence is TGTGCCAGCAGTGACTCCGGGGCCTTGGGGGAAAAACTGTTTTTT.

The chain carries TRBV11-3 and TRBJ2-2; a weak D match, TRBD1 (6 bases). Trimming cost V 2 bases and J 4 bases, with 8 bases left between them. Per germline, CDR1 SGHNT and CDR2 YENEEA. The CDR3 covers 14 residues. CDR3 sequence: CASSLIRGTGELFF. CDR3 nucleotides: TGTGCCAGCAGCTTAATCAGGGGCACCGGGGAGCTGTTTTTT.

This clonotype occurred many times. The rearrangement uses TRBV12-3 or TRBV12-4 and TRBJ2-6, with unresolved D. V was cut by 3 bases and J by 2 bases, with 8 bases left in between. The CDR3 runs 15 residues. CDR3 nucleotide sequence: TGTGCCAGCAGTTTGTGGCAAGCTGGGGCCAACGTCCTGACTTTC. This codes for CASSLWQAGANVLTF.

A few counts support this clonotype. The chain carries TRBV7-8 and TRBJ1-4; a possible D gene is TRBD1 (5 bases). From germline, CDR1 is SGHVS and CDR2 FQNEAQ. Trimming took off 5 bases at V and 2 bases at J, with 18 bases between the two ends. This CDR3 spans 17 amino acids. This CDR3 reads CASSQAFMRGTNEKLFF. CDR3 bases: TGTGCCAGCAGCCAGGCCTTCATGAGGGGTACTAATGAAAAACTGTTTTTT.

This clonotype was seen many times. The chain combines TRBV10-3 with TRBJ1-2, with 11 bases fitting TRBD1. Looked up from germline, CDR1 is ENHRY and CDR2 is SYGVKD. The trim removed 4 bases at V and 4 bases at J, leaving 2 bases unmatched. The CDR3 spans 14 residues. The CDR3 region has the DNA TGTGCCATCAGTGGGACAGGGGGCTCCTATGGCTACACCTTC. Translation gives CAISGTGGSYGYTF.

This clonotype was counted at least ten times. The rearrangement joins TRBV6-2 or TRBV6-3 to TRBJ2-4; 8 nucleotides align to TRBD2. CDR1 MNHEY and CDR2 SVGEGT come from the germline V gene. The length of the CDR3 is 18 residues. The V segment lost 5 bases and the J segment 2 bases; nucleotides outside the gene matches: 14. CDR3 sequence reads: CASSLSHERGKTKNIQYF. The CDR3 DNA sequence: TGTGCCAGCAGTCTTTCACACGAGCGGGGGAAGACCAAAAACATTCAGTACTTC.

This clonotype was counted many times. The V and J genes are TRBV7-9 and TRBJ2-1, with 10 bases identical to TRBD2. J lost 13 bases, V lost 3 bases, and 12 bases had no gene match. The CDR3 sequence is 15 residues long. Germline loops: CDR1 SEHNR, CDR2 FQNEAQ (reference sequence). This CDR3 is CASSFTSGAVIFQFF. The DNA of the CDR3 is TGTGCCAGCAGCTTCACTAGCGGGGCCGTCATTTTTCAGTTCTTC.

On this clonotype: Possible read error: a much larger clone is one base away. This sequence joins TRBV20-1 and TRBJ2-5; possibly TRBD1 for D (6 bases). Germline assignment: CDR1 DFQATT and CDR2 SNEGSKA (reference sequence). The CDR3 length is 12 residues. Trimming removed 6 bases at V and 5 bases at J, with 13 bases between. The CDR3 DNA sequence: TGCAGTGCCTCGCAGCAGGGGGAGACCCAGTACTTC. As protein: CSASQQGETQYF.

This clonotype has at least ten counts. The chain recombines TRBV11-1 with TRBJ2-1; weak D call: TRBD2 (6 bases). Germline V gene lookup returns CDR1 SGHAT and CDR2 FQDESV (reference sequence). The CDR3 is 14 residues long. Trimming left V 6 bases short and J 7 bases short, with 16 bases between. In DNA, the CDR3 is TGTGCCAGCAGTATAGATAGCCGGGGGAATGAGCAGTTCTTC. This encodes CASSIDSRGNEQFF.

A word on this clonotype: This sequence may be a read error, since a much larger clone differs from it by one base. The V call is TRBV6-5, the J call TRBJ2-4, with 7 bases matching TRBD1. Germline CDR1 is MNHEY and CDR2 is SVGAGI. The CDR3 totals 14 residues. Trimming removed 4 bases from V and 13 bases from J; junction bases left unmatched: 13. The CDR3 DNA follows: TGTGCCAGCAGTTTCGGGACAGCCCCCTACGGGCAGTACTTC. Translating gives CASSFGTAPYGQYF.

This clonotype appeared many times. The chain is built from TRBV29-1 and TRBJ1-1; 7 bases match TRBD1. V lost 7 bases and J lost 3; bases outside the gene matches: 8. Germline V gene lookup returns CDR1 SQVTM and CDR2 ANQGSEA. The CDR3 runs to 13 residues. CDR3 coding DNA: TGCAGCGCAGGGGGGGGGGCGTACACTGAAGCTTTCTTT. Amino acids: CSAGGGAYTEAFF.

The V call is TRBV9, the J call TRBJ2-3; 11 positions agree with TRBD2. Germline V CDR1 and CDR2: SGDLS, YYNGEE. Losses at the gene ends were 0 bases for V and 2 bases for J; bases not matched to a gene: 2. This CDR3 comprises 16 residues. As DNA, the CDR3 is TGTGCCAGCAGCGTAGGACTAGCGGGGAACACAGATACGCAGTATTTT. It translates to CASSVGLAGNTDTQYF. Drawing the rest from reference TRBV9 and TRBJ2-3, the complete variable domain is DSGVTQTPKHLITATGQRVTLRCSPRSGDLSVYWYQQSLDQGLQFLIQYYNGEERAKGNILERFSAQQFPDLHSELNLSSLELGDSALYFCASSVGLAGNTDTQYFGPGTRLTVL.

J is TRBJ2-5 and V is TRBV7-9, with 7 positions matching TRBD1. With 5 bases clipped from V and 11 bases from J, the junction kept 20 bases outside the gene matches. CDR1 and CDR2 (germline): SEHNR, FQNEAQ (reference sequence). This CDR3 has 16 amino acids. The CDR3 spells CASSDTTGVRSREQYF. In DNA, the CDR3 is TGTGCCAGCAGCGATACAACAGGGGTCCGATCGCGAGAGCAGTACTTC.

This chain joins TRBV6-6 and TRBJ2-4; TRBD2 aligns across 9 bases. The end of the DNA aligns better with TRBJ2-7, so the J call may be wrong. Germline V gene sequence: CDR1 MNHNY, CDR2 SVGAGI (reference sequence). The length of the CDR3 is 15 residues. This chain's CDR3 is CASSGLAGSTYEQYF. The CDR3 DNA reads TGTGCCAGCAGTGGGCTAGCGGGATCGACCTACGAGCAGTACTTC.

This clonotype was recorded many times. The chain combines TRBV10-3 with TRBJ1-2; D is perhaps TRBD1 (6 bases). CDR1 ENHRY and CDR2 SYGVKD come from the germline V gene. The CDR3 is made up of 13 amino acids. Trimming pared 4 bases from V and 10 bases from J, leaving 16 bases between. Here the CDR3 reads CAISASGARAYTF. In nucleotides, the CDR3 is TGTGCCATCAGTGCCTCAGGGGCTCGAGCCTACACCTTC.

To note about this clonotype: With a much larger clone just one base away, this may be a read error. The chain links TRBV6-1 to TRBJ2-5; 10 positions match TRBD2. This CDR3 is built from 15 residues. Germline V lookup: CDR1 MNHNS, CDR2 SASEGT. Trimming at V came to 7 bases and at J to 6 bases, leaving 11 bases not matched to a gene. The CDR3 nucleotides read TGTGCCAGCAAAATGGAGGGGACTAGCGTGAAGACCCAGTACTTC. This codes for CASKMEGTSVKTQYF.

The V call is TRBV19, the J call TRBJ2-7, with D tentatively TRBD2 (5 bases). Germline assignment: CDR1 LNHDA and CDR2 SQIVND (reference sequence). V shed 2 bases and J shed 1 base, with 12 bases lying between them. This CDR3 spans 15 amino acids. This chain's CDR3 is CASSISRGRSYEQYF. The CDR3 region has the DNA TGTGCCAGTAGTATATCTCGCGGGCGTTCCTACGAGCAGTACTTC. The full variable domain, in which reference TRBV19 and TRBJ2-7 provide the parts outside the CDR3, is DGGITQSPKYLFRKEGQNVTLSCEQNLNHDAMYWYRQDPGQGLRLIYYSQIVNDFQKGDIAEGYSVSREKKESFPLTVTSAQKNPTAFYLCASSISRGRSYEQYFGPGTRLTVT.

Concerning this clonotype itself: A clone one base away is much larger, so this may be a read error. V usage is TRBV20-1 and J usage is TRBJ2-7; TRBD2 matches 11 bases. The V segment lost 5 bases and the J segment 7 bases; nucleotides outside the gene matches: 7. The CDR3 has 13 residues. Germline-derived CDR1 and CDR2 are DFQATT and SNEGSKA (reference sequence). CDR3: CSAVAGGLTEQYF. In DNA, the CDR3 is TGCAGTGCTGTAGCGGGGGGGCTCACTGAGCAGTACTTC.

The rearrangement links TRBV7-2 to TRBJ1-6; D gene ambiguous. Trimming pared 0 bases from V and 6 bases from J, leaving 6 bases between. Germline V lookup: CDR1 SGHTA, CDR2 FQGNSA. The CDR3 is 14 residues long. CDR3 protein: CASSLAPINSPLHF. CDR3 coding DNA: TGTGCCAGCAGCTTAGCGCCCATTAATTCACCCCTCCACTTT.

The sample holds a few counts of this clonotype. A single base separates this from a much larger clone, so it may be a read error. The genes are TRBV30 and TRBJ2-3; D is unclear. Trimming took off 3 bases at V and 3 bases at J, with 10 bases between the two ends. This CDR3 has 13 residues. From germline, CDR1 is GTSNPN and CDR2 SVGIG (reference sequence). Here the CDR3 DNA reads TGTGCCTGGAGGGTAGGGCAGACAGATACGCAGTATTTT. Its translation: CAWRVGQTDTQYF.

The chain uses TRBV3-1 and TRBJ2-1; D not certain. The CDR3 covers 14 residues. From germline, CDR1 is LGHDT and CDR2 YNNKEL (reference sequence). Trimming cost V 1 base and J 15 bases, with 19 bases left between them. Here the CDR3 DNA reads TGTGCCAGCAGCCAAGGGAGCAGTCAAGAGACCCTGTTCTTC. Its protein is CASSQGSSQETLFF.

This clonotype was recorded at least ten times. This chain joins TRBV20-1 and TRBJ1-1; D call uncertain. The CDR3 runs to 14 residues. Trimming removed 1 base from V and 3 bases from J, with 12 bases in between. Germline CDR1 reads DFQATT; CDR2 reads SNEGSKA (reference sequence). CDR3 amino acids: CSARVPGLDTEAFF. The DNA of the CDR3 is TGCAGTGCTAGAGTCCCCGGGTTGGACACTGAAGCTTTCTTT.

This clonotype appeared a single time. This chain connects TRBV28 to TRBJ2-1; D may be TRBD1 or TRBD2 (6 bases each). V was clipped by 6 bases and J by 8 bases, with 17 bases between them. CDR1 is MDHEN, CDR2 SYDVKM, per germline. This CDR3 is 14 amino acids long. CDR3 amino acids: CASSLSGAWDEQFF. CDR3 sequence (DNA): TGTGCCAGCAGCCTATCGGGGGCTTGGGATGAGCAGTTCTTC.